The next 7 T cell receptor beta chains were all read from a single sample in a study of T cells after yellow fever vaccination. Via MiXCR, TCRdb re-called the 5' RACE reads, giving one row per CDR3 protein. Of 400,000 to 650,000 distinct CDR3 sequences listed, around a fifth were seen once; the top ten hold around 16%. Sequences were derived from PBMCs, sampled roughly 20 days after the first yellow fever vaccination. These receptors were taken from a man younger than 35 who received the YFV17D yellow fever vaccine.

The chain links TRBV2 to TRBJ2-1; D perhaps matches TRBD2 (5 bases). Germline CDR1 and CDR2: SNHLY and FYNNEI. The CDR3 has 12 residues. Trimming removed 2 bases from V and 9 bases from J, with 8 bases in between. The CDR3 loop reads CASSEQAGEQFF. In DNA, the CDR3 is TGTGCCAGCAGTGAACAGGCGGGTGAGCAGTTCTTC.

The genes are TRBV4-1 and TRBJ1-4, with 8 nucleotides matching TRBD1. The V gene end was trimmed by 5 bases and the J gene end by 8 bases; junction bases not matched to a gene: 13. The CDR3 covers 16 residues. Per germline, CDR1 MGHRA and CDR2 YSYEKL. CDR3 loop: CASSGWQGARDEKLFF. DNA of the CDR3: TGCGCCAGCAGCGGTTGGCAGGGGGCGCGAGACGAAAAACTGTTTTTT.

The chain carries TRBV10-3 and TRBJ2-7; 9 positions agree with TRBD1. The length of the CDR3 is 14 residues. The V gene end was trimmed by 6 bases and the J gene end by 2 bases; junction bases not matched to a gene: 5. Germline V CDR1 and CDR2: ENHRY, SYGVKD. The CDR3 region has the DNA TGTGCCATCAGGGACAGGGGAATTCCCTACGAGCAGTACTTC. Translated: CAIRDRGIPYEQYF.

This chain links TRBV19 with TRBJ1-1; D call uncertain. The CDR3 length is 12 residues. Trimming left V 2 bases short and J 8 bases short, with 9 bases between. Germline V CDR1 and CDR2: LNHDA, SQIVND (reference sequence). The CDR3 is CASSIRPAEAFF. In DNA form, the CDR3 reads TGTGCCAGTAGTATAAGGCCGGCAGAAGCTTTCTTT.

V is TRBV12-3 or TRBV12-4 and J is TRBJ2-3, with D maybe TRBD1 (5 bases). Trimming stripped 6 bases from V and 0 bases from J, with 13 bases between. The CDR3 contains 15 residues. CDR3 nucleotide sequence: TGTGCCAGCAGCACACTTGACAGAAGCACAGATACGCAGTATTTT. It encodes CASSTLDRSTDTQYF.

This clonotype has only a few counts. The rearrangement joins TRBV5-1 to TRBJ2-6, with 7 bases aligning to TRBD2. V was pared by 4 bases and J by 7 bases, with 5 bases of the junction left unmatched. Per germline, CDR1 SGHRS and CDR2 YFSETQ. The CDR3 consists of 14 residues. CDR3 sequence reads: CASSLGGVANVLTF. The DNA of the CDR3 is TGCGCCAGCAGCCTGGGGGGGGTTGCCAACGTCCTGACTTTC. The variable domain in full, with the rest retrieved from reference TRBV5-1 and TRBJ2-6, is KAGVTQTPRYLIKTRGQQVTLSCSPISGHRSVSWYQQTPGQGLQFLFEYFSETQRNKGNFPGRFSGRQFSNSRSEMNVSTLELGDSALYLCASSLGGVANVLTFGAGSRLTVL.

This clonotype came up once. The chain links TRBV19 to TRBJ2-5; a weak D match, TRBD2 (6 bases). The length of the CDR3 is 18 residues. V lost 2 bases, J lost 5 bases, and 24 bases lay in between. Germline V gene data show CDR1 as LNHDA and CDR2 as SQIVND (reference sequence). CDR3 in DNA: TGTGCCAGTAGTATATCAGTCGTCCAACGGGAGTTTAAGGAGACCCAGTACTTC. Encoded protein: CASSISVVQREFKETQYF.